The T cell receptor beta chain described here comes from a study of blood T cell repertoires in COVID-19. Across the study: Some COVID-19 samples were acute and others convalescent; all came from the United States, Italy and Spain. T cells, B-cell-depleted T cells, or PBMCs supplied cDNA or gDNA.

This CDR3 is 15 amino acids long. Germline loops: CDR1 MNHEY, CDR2 SVGAGI. The J segment lost 8 bases and the V segment lost 6 bases, leaving 13 bases of the junction unmatched. Per the authors' pipeline: Reference gene primer amplification in the assay estimated nucleated cell counts. Assay used: immunoSEQ multiplex PCR; TCRdb lists only in-frame clones, some missing. The V and J calls and the clone size are those of that table, but D and trimming were determined from the DNA. This table holds 97,000 or so clones, just over 90% found once. The origin of this receptor is a man in his 60s with acute or convalescent COVID-19. The chain is built from TRBV6-5 and TRBJ1-2, with 9 bases matching TRBD1. The sequenced material came from peripheral blood. The CDR3 protein is CASRHPGQGTAGYTF. CDR3 DNA sequence: TGTGCCAGCAGGCATCCGGGACAGGGAACGGCGGGCTACACCTTC.